The entry below gives a single T cell receptor (beta chain) sequence along with its context. Its target is unknown. The CDR3 length is 16 residues. J lost 4 bases, V lost 3 bases, and 9 bases had no gene match. Germline values: CDR1 GTSNPN, CDR2 SVGIG (reference sequence). The data stem from a study of Ad26.COV2.S vaccination and SARS-CoV-2 variants. Study findings and constraints: Participants in the vaccine arm had higher spike-specific TCR breadth; placebo recipients had lower. Substantial breadth was reported for post-vaccination spike-specific CD8+ and CD4+ T cells. For non-spike TCRs, breadth in vaccine recipients resembled that in placebo recipients.

The assay was immunoSEQ multiplex PCR, and TCRdb's table has in-frame clones only and misses some. The sample lists under 150,000 clones; 86% were seen once. This chain joins TRBV30 and TRBJ1-6, with 7 bases lining up with TRBD1. The receptor was derived from a human donor who had recovered from COVID-19. The sample was peripheral blood, taken after recovery from COVID-19. The CDR3 DNA follows: TGTGCCTGGAGGATTCCCGACAGGGTTTATAATTCACCCCTCCACTTT. Translation: CAWRIPDRVYNSPLHF. The whole variable domain, remainder taken from reference TRBV30 and TRBJ1-6, is SQTIHQWPATLVQPVGSPLSLECTVEGTSNPNLYWYRQAAGRGLQLLFYSVGIGQISSEVPQNLSASRPQDRQFILSSKKLLLSDSGFYLCAWRIPDRVYNSPLHFGNGTRLTVT.